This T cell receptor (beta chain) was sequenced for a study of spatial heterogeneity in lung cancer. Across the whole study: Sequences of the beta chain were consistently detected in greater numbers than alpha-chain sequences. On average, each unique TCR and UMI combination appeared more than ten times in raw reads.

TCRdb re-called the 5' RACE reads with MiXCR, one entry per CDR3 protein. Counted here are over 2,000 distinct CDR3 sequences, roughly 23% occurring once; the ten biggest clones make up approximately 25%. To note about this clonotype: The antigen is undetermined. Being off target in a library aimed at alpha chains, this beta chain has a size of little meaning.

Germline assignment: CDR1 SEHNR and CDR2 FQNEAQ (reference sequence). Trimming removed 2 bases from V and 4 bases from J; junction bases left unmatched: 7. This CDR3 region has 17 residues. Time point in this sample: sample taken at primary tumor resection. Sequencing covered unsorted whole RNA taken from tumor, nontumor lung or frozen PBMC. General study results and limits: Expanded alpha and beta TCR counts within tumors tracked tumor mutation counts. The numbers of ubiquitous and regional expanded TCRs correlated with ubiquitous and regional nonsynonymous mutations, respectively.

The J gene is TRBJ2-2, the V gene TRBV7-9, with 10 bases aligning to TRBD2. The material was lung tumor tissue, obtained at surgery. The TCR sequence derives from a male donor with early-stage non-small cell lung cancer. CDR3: CASSLYGTSVSTGELFF. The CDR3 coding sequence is TGTGCCAGCAGCTTATACGGGACTAGCGTTTCCACCGGGGAGCTGTTTTTT.